This TCR beta chain comes out of a study of cytomegalovirus exposure and HLA in healthy donors. Across the whole study: Out of roughly 170 million T cells, an earlier analysis found 117 million unique TCR beta sequences in total. Early on, a data release was issued that held tens of millions of unique TCRs from HLA-typed donors.

Primers included in the PCR were 60 Vbeta and 13 Jbeta primers. Data came from immunoSEQ multiplex PCR; TCRdb stores just in-frame clones and leaves some out. The table includes approximately 140,000 clones, roughly 80% detected once. The CDR3 length is 16 residues. Trimming removed 5 bases from V and 2 bases from J; junction bases left unmatched: 11. Germline V gene sequence: CDR1 LNHDA, CDR2 SQIVND (reference sequence). In regard to this clone: The antigen is not known.

Study findings and constraints: In an earlier analysis, in approximately 630 donors, most V segments appeared productive either ~87% or ~30% of the time.

This sequence was found in a man aged 18 to 35 in good health and CMV-seronegative. This sequence joins TRBV19 and TRBJ1-2, with 7 bases lining up with TRBD1. The sample consisted of PBMCs. The CDR3 nucleotides read TGTGCCAGTAGTCTCTGGACAGGCCGACCCAACTATGGCTACACCTTC. This gives the protein CASSLWTGRPNYGYTF.